The 29 T cell receptor beta chains below were found in one sample sequenced in a study of blood T cell repertoires in COVID-19. The method was immunoSEQ multiplex PCR; TCRdb's version includes in-frame clones alone and lacks a portion of them. The repertoire holds 200,000 to 250,000 clones, with approximately 92% as singletons. Specimen: PBMCs or T cells enriched from blood (not recorded which). Receptor source: a woman aged 18-29 years in a cohort exposed to, infected with or recovered from COVID-19 (not recorded which).

In this sample, this clone turned up once. The rearrangement links TRBV2 to TRBJ2-5; 7 nucleotides line up with TRBD2. The V and J ends lost 7 bases and 0 bases, in that order; junction bases with no gene match: 5. The CDR3 is 14 amino acids. Germline values: CDR1 SNHLY, CDR2 FYNNEI. CDR3 sequence reads: CASTAGVDQETQYF. The CDR3 DNA reads as TGTGCCAGCACTGCGGGAGTCGACCAAGAGACCCAGTACTTC.

The chain uses TRBV29-1 and TRBJ1-1; the D is unclear. Trimming removed 5 bases at V and 8 bases at J, with 15 bases between. The V gene's germline CDR1 is SQVTM and CDR2 ANQGSEA. The CDR3 covers 12 residues. The CDR3 coding sequence is TGCAGCGTTATTACTTGGACGGGGGAAGCTTTCTTT. Protein sequence: CSVITWTGEAFF.

V is TRBV19 and J is TRBJ1-3; tentative D call: TRBD1 (6 bases). The germline V and J ends were trimmed by 7 bases and 2 bases, with 9 bases remaining between them. The CDR3 loop spans 13 amino acids. CDR1 is LNHDA, CDR2 SQIVND, per germline (reference sequence). The CDR3 nucleotides are TGTGCCAGTATCCAGGGGACTGGAAACACCATATATTTT. It encodes CASIQGTGNTIYF.

The sample holds one count of this clone. The sample carries other DNA sequences with the same CDR3. J is TRBJ2-7 and V is TRBV27, with D uncertain. V was pared by 3 bases and J by 0 bases, with 6 bases between. CDR1 and CDR2 from the germline V gene are MNHEY and SMNVEV (reference sequence). The CDR3 length is 13 residues. The CDR3 spells CASSFGGSYEQYF. For the CDR3, the DNA is TGTGCCAGCAGTTTCGGCGGCTCCTACGAGCAGTACTTC.

The genes are TRBV11-3 and TRBJ2-1; D perhaps matches TRBD2 (5 bases). The germline V and J ends were trimmed by 1 base and 0 bases, with 10 bases remaining between them. There are 16 residues in the CDR3. Germline V gene data show CDR1 as SGHNT and CDR2 as YENEEA. The CDR3 sequence is CASSLAGSNSYNEQFF. CDR3 sequence (DNA): TGTGCCAGCAGCTTAGCGGGATCCAACTCCTACAATGAGCAGTTCTTC.

V usage is TRBV28 and J usage is TRBJ1-4; possible D gene TRBD1, 5 bases. Looked up from germline, CDR1 is MDHEN and CDR2 is SYDVKM. V shed 7 bases and J shed 7 bases, with 22 bases lying between them. The CDR3 has 16 residues. CDR3 bases: TGTGCCAGCAACCGTGACCCGGGGGATCTCACTGAAAAACTGTTTTTT. It yields the protein CASNRDPGDLTEKLFF.

The chain has TRBV29-1 and TRBJ2-1; 13 positions match TRBD2. Looked up from germline, CDR1 is SQVTM and CDR2 is ANQGSEA. The CDR3 spans 16 residues. Losses at the gene ends were 3 bases for V and 9 bases for J; bases not matched to a gene: 11. This chain's CDR3 is CSVETPGLAGTGEQFF. For the CDR3, the DNA is TGCAGCGTTGAGACTCCGGGACTAGCGGGGACGGGTGAGCAGTTCTTC.

A few counts support this clone. The V gene is TRBV5-1, the J gene TRBJ1-5, with 7 bases aligning to TRBD1. Trimming cost V 2 bases and J 5 bases; bases outside gene matches: 10. Germline CDR1 and CDR2: SGHRS and YFSETQ. CDR3 length: 16 residues. CDR3 sequence reads: CASSLKPAGGDQPQHF. In nucleotides, the CDR3 is TGCGCCAGCAGCTTAAAACCCGCAGGGGGAGATCAGCCCCAGCATTTT. The whole variable domain, filled in from reference TRBV5-1 and TRBJ1-5, reads KAGVTQTPRYLIKTRGQQVTLSCSPISGHRSVSWYQQTPGQGLQFLFEYFSETQRNKGNFPGRFSGRQFSNSRSEMNVSTLELGDSALYLCASSLKPAGGDQPQHFGDGTRLSIL.

This clone was found once. The rearrangement joins TRBV3-1 (or the pseudogene TRBV3-2) to TRBJ1-2; possible D gene TRBD1, 6 bases. CDR1 is LGHDT and CDR2 is YNNKEL in the germline V gene (reference sequence). Between the trimmed V and J ends, which lost 1 base and 6 bases, there was a span of 12 bases. This CDR3 spans 14 amino acids. CDR3 coding DNA: TGTGCCAGCAGCCAAGTCTTACAGGGTCATGGCTACACCTTC. Translated, it gives CASSQVLQGHGYTF.

The rearrangement links TRBV9 to TRBJ1-2, with D uncertain. This CDR3 spans 13 amino acids. Germline V gene lookup returns CDR1 SGDLS and CDR2 YYNGEE. The V and J ends lost 4 bases and 6 bases respectively, with 13 bases between them. For the CDR3, the DNA is TGTGCCAGCAGCCCCCCGGGTGCTAATGGCTACACCTTC. This sequence encodes CASSPPGANGYTF.

This clone was counted once. The chain joins TRBV2 to TRBJ2-3; 8 bases align to TRBD2. V was clipped by 6 bases and J by 4 bases; unmatched bases: 6. The germline V gene encodes CDR1 SNHLY and CDR2 FYNNEI. The CDR3 totals 14 residues. The CDR3 loop is CASSPRTSPDTQYF. As DNA, the CDR3 is TGTGCCAGCAGCCCCCGGACTAGCCCAGATACGCAGTATTTT.

The chain couples TRBV12-3 or TRBV12-4 to TRBJ1-2; D is undetermined. This CDR3 is built from 11 residues. Between the trimmed V and J ends, which lost 2 bases and 8 bases, there was a span of 6 bases. The CDR3 reads CASSLIQGYTF. Written as DNA, the CDR3 is TGTGCCAGCAGTTTAATCCAAGGCTACACCTTC.

The chain's CDR3 is CASSALAGVPGELFF. In DNA, the CDR3 is TGCGCCAGCAGCGCCCTAGCGGGAGTCCCCGGGGAGCTGTTTTTT. The rearrangement uses TRBV5-1 and TRBJ2-2; 10 bases are shared with TRBD2. The CDR3 consists of 15 residues. CDR1 is SGHRS and CDR2 is YFSETQ in the germline V gene. Trimming cost V 4 bases and J 6 bases; bases outside gene matches: 6.

This clone was recorded a few times. The rearrangement joins TRBV7-3 to TRBJ2-2, with D tentatively TRBD2 (5 bases). Germline V gives CDR1 SGHTA, CDR2 FQGTGA. V lost 4 bases, J lost 4 bases, and 16 bases lay in between. The CDR3 runs 16 residues. For the CDR3, the DNA is TGTGCCAGCAGCTCCAGTGGGAGCGGAACCACCGGGGAGCTGTTTTTT. Translation gives CASSSSGSGTTGELFF.

This clone was found once. A read error may produce the germline difference seen at one junction end. The V call is TRBV6-5, the J call TRBJ1-3; TRBD1 aligns across 7 bases. CDR1 and CDR2 from the germline V gene are MNHEY and SVGAGI. There are 15 residues in the CDR3. CDR3 residues: CARSPGQPSGNTIYF. In DNA, the CDR3 is TGTGCCCGCAGCCCGGGACAGCCCTCTGGAAACACCATATATTTT.

The rearrangement uses TRBV6-1 and TRBJ1-5, with a weak D call TRBD1 (5 bases). Germline V gene lookup returns CDR1 MNHNS and CDR2 SASEGT. The CDR3 consists of 14 residues. V lost 2 bases and J 6 bases, leaving 11 bases between the germline ends. CDR3 residues: CASSEWGVGQPQHF. DNA for the CDR3: TGTGCCAGCAGTGAATGGGGGGTCGGTCAGCCCCAGCATTTT.

The CDR3 loop reads CASTLWVQGEAFF. In DNA form, the CDR3 reads TGTGCCAGCACCCTTTGGGTACAGGGTGAAGCTTTCTTT. V and J are TRBV28 and TRBJ1-1; tentatively, D is TRBD1 (6 bases). Per the germline V gene, CDR1 is MDHEN and CDR2 is SYDVKM. The CDR3 sequence is 13 residues long. Trimming removed 7 bases at V and 7 bases at J, with 16 bases between.

This chain connects TRBV5-1 to TRBJ1-2, with unresolved D. This CDR3 spans 13 amino acids. Germline CDR1 SGHRS, CDR2 YFSETQ. The V end was cut by 0 bases, the J end by 6 bases, with 9 bases between. The CDR3 sequence: CASSLAGNDGYTF. The CDR3 DNA reads TGCGCCAGCAGCTTGGCCGGGAATGATGGCTACACCTTC.

The rearrangement uses TRBV2 and TRBJ2-3; 8 nucleotides line up with TRBD2. This CDR3 region has 14 residues. V lost 6 bases, J lost 4 bases, and 6 bases stayed unmatched. Germline CDR1 is SNHLY and CDR2 is FYNNEI. This CDR3 reads CASSPRGGADTQYF. DNA for the CDR3: TGTGCCAGCAGCCCTCGGGGGGGCGCAGATACGCAGTATTTT.

This chain joins TRBV7-2 and TRBJ1-6; no reliable D call. The CDR3 runs to 16 residues. Per germline, CDR1 SGHTA and CDR2 FQGNSA. The V end was cut by 5 bases, the J end by 6 bases, with 17 bases between. The CDR3 DNA reads TGTGCCAGCAGCGAACAGAGACTAGCTACTAATTCACCCCTCCACTTT. Translation gives CASSEQRLATNSPLHF.

The gene calls are TRBV5-1 and TRBJ1-1; D is unresolved. V was pared by 4 bases and J by 0 bases, with 16 bases between. The CDR3 covers 16 residues. Germline V CDR1 and CDR2: SGHRS, YFSETQ. The CDR3 region is CASSPGLPGMNTEAFF. DNA of the CDR3: TGCGCCAGCAGCCCCGGGCTTCCGGGGATGAACACTGAAGCTTTCTTT.

This clone showed up just a few times. This sequence joins TRBV5-4 and TRBJ2-3, with 12 positions matching TRBD2. Germline CDR1 SGHNT, CDR2 YYREEE (reference sequence). The CDR3 covers 17 residues. V lost 4 bases to trimming and J lost 3 bases; unmatched junction nucleotides: 9. The CDR3 nucleotides read TGTGCCAGCAGCACCCGGACTAGCGGGGTAGGGACAGATACGCAGTATTTT. It codes for CASSTRTSGVGTDTQYF.

CDR3 nucleotide sequence: TGTGCCAGCTCACCGGAGGCTATCCAATATAATGAGCAGTTCTTC. It yields the protein CASSPEAIQYNEQFF. This sequence joins TRBV18 and TRBJ2-1; tentative D call: TRBD2 (5 bases). V was shortened by 3 bases and J by 7 bases, with 16 bases between the two germline ends. CDR1 and CDR2 (germline): KGHSH, LQKENI. The CDR3 totals 15 residues. Based on the CDR3 plus reference TRBV18 and TRBJ2-1, the full variable domain is NAGVMQNPRHLVRRRGQEARLRCSPMKGHSHVYWYRQLPEEGLKFMVYLQKENIIDESGMPKERFSAEFPKEGPSILRIQQVVRGDSAAYFCASSPEAIQYNEQFFGPGTRLTVL.

The sample holds a few counts of this clone. J is TRBJ2-2 and V is TRBV29-1, with D maybe TRBD1 (6 bases). Trimming took 5 bases from V and 4 from J, leaving 17 bases between them. Germline CDR1 and CDR2: SQVTM and ANQGSEA. This CDR3 has 15 amino acids. The DNA for the CDR3 is TGCAGCGTTACTCCGCCAGGGGCGATCACCGGGGAGCTGTTTTTT. It specifies CSVTPPGAITGELFF.

This clone was detected only once. The V call is TRBV3-1 (or the pseudogene TRBV3-2), the J call TRBJ1-5; 8 positions match TRBD1. This CDR3 is built from 15 residues. J was trimmed by 3 bases and V by 3 bases; bases with no gene match: 4. CDR1 is LGHDT, CDR2 YNNKEL, per germline (reference sequence). CDR3 residues: CASSQGQDNNQPQHF. The CDR3, as DNA: TGTGCCAGCAGCCAGGGACAGGATAACAATCAGCCCCAGCATTTT.

The chain links TRBV6-5 to TRBJ1-6, with D perhaps matching TRBD1 (5 bases). This CDR3 has 16 residues. Trimming shortened V by 0 bases and J by 13 bases, and 19 bases separated the two germline ends. Germline V lookup: CDR1 MNHEY, CDR2 SVGAGI. DNA of the CDR3: TGTGCCAGCAGTTACTCCCCGGAGGGGCGAGGGTACCCCCTCCACTTT. It specifies CASSYSPEGRGYPLHF.

This sequence joins TRBV20-1 and TRBJ2-1, with TRBD1 matching 8 bases. The CDR3 is made up of 10 amino acids. Germline values: CDR1 DFQATT, CDR2 SNEGSKA (reference sequence). The CDR3 DNA is TGCAGCAGGGGGCGAAATGAGCAGTTCTTC. The encoded protein is CSRGRNEQFF.

This clone was recorded a few times. The chain is built from TRBV3-1 (or the pseudogene TRBV3-2) and TRBJ1-3; D possibly corresponds to TRBD1 (5 bases). The CDR3 runs 15 residues. Germline V lookup: CDR1 LGHDT, CDR2 YNNKEL (reference sequence). Between the trimmed V and J ends, which lost 4 bases and 4 bases, there was a span of 14 bases. The CDR3 nucleotides are TGTGCCAGCAGCCCCACGGGGGTCTCAGGAAACACCATATATTTT. Protein product: CASSPTGVSGNTIYF.

The chain couples TRBV15 to TRBJ1-2; D is unresolved. The germline CDR1 and CDR2 sequences are LNHNV and YYDKDF (reference sequence). Trimming removed 0 bases at V and 6 bases at J, with 11 bases between. The CDR3 is made up of 14 amino acids. The CDR3 is CATSRDPEIDGYTF. The CDR3 DNA sequence: TGTGCCACCAGCAGAGATCCCGAAATAGATGGCTACACCTTC.